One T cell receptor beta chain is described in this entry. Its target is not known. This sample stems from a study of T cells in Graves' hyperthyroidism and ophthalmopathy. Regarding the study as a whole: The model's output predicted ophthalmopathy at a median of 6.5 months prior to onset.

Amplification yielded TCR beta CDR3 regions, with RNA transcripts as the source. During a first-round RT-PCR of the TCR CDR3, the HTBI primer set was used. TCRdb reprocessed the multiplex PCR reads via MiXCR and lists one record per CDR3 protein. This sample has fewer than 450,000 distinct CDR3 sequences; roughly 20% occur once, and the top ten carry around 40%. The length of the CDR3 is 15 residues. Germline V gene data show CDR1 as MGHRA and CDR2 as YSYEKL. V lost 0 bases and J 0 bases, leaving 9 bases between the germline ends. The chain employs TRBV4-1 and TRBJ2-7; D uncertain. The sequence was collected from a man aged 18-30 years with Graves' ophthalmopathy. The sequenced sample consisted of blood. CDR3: CASSQEGGRSYEQYF. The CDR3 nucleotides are TGCGCCAGCAGCCAAGAGGGTGGCCGCTCCTACGAGCAGTACTTC.